The clone carrying this TCR beta chain has a single count. Its antigen is currently unknown. The data originate from a study of T cell clonotyping in hematopoietic cell transplantation. Study details: Recipients' pretransplant samples followed cytoreduction.

Study-wide results and caveats: At the given depth, recipient repertoires were over 97% de novo clonotypes. After transplant, recipient diversity fell while pathologically expanded clonotypes grew through day 180. Without cell sorting, CD4 versus CD8 contributions remain unresolved.

Time point denoted: recipient sample about 28 days before transplant, after cytoreduction. Data came from immunoSEQ multiplex PCR; TCRdb stores just in-frame clones and leaves some out. The sample yields around 80,000 clones, around 96% seen once. Material: peripheral blood mononuclear cells, obtained before stem cell transplant. The TCR was taken from a woman aged 50 to 60 with acute myeloid leukemia. Some clones in this sample may be carry-over from other donors' samples.

The CDR3 loop reads CASSSGTRSYEQYF. CDR3 nucleotide sequence: TGCGCCAGCAGCTCCGGGACTAGGTCCTACGAGCAGTACTTC. This sequence joins TRBV10-2 and TRBJ2-7; 8 positions agree with TRBD2. The CDR3 spans 14 residues. J was trimmed by 1 base and V by 6 bases; bases with no gene match: 5. CDR1 and CDR2 (germline): WSHSY, SAAADI.